This TCR beta chain was sequenced for a study of blood T cell repertoires in COVID-19. Across the whole study: The United States, Italy and Spain supplied acute and convalescent COVID-19 samples.

Produced via immunoSEQ multiplex PCR; TCRdb's table is partial and in-frame only. The sample shows 150,000 to 200,000 clones, around 87% of them seen only once. Per germline, CDR1 MNHEY and CDR2 SMNVEV (reference sequence). This CDR3 has 12 residues. J was trimmed by 6 bases and V by 6 bases; bases with no gene match: 4. Seattle-derived patients entered the study during active infection and were followed longitudinally. V usage is TRBV27 and J usage is TRBJ2-7; 8 nucleotides line up with TRBD1. This receptor was identified in a woman aged 70-85 years with COVID-19, enrolled during active disease. The sequencing input was peripheral blood. This chain's CDR3 is CASRNTGGEQYF. In nucleotides, the CDR3 is TGTGCCAGCAGAAACACAGGGGGCGAGCAGTACTTC.